A single T cell receptor (beta chain) is shown here with its context. Its antigen is undetermined. One end of the junction is discordant with germline, which a read error may explain. Sorted T cells were CFSE-labeled and cultured 4 to 5 days with allogeneic regulatory or mature dendritic cells at 1:10. These data originate in a study of regulatory dendritic cells for organ transplantation. The method was immunoSEQ multiplex PCR; TCRdb's version includes in-frame clones alone and lacks a portion of them. The data show over 8,500 clones, 75% seen once. The CDR3 runs 13 residues. CDR1 and CDR2 from the germline V gene are LNHDA and SQIVND (reference sequence).

The sequencing input was memory CD4+ T cells from blood cultured with regulatory dendritic cells. Subset in this sample: CD45RO+ memory T cells. This rearrangement joins TRBV19 to TRBJ1-2; 7 positions match TRBD1. This sequence originates from a human donor in good health. The CDR3 DNA reads TGTGCCGGTAGTGCGGACAGGAACTATGGCTACACCTTC. It specifies CAGSADRNYGYTF.